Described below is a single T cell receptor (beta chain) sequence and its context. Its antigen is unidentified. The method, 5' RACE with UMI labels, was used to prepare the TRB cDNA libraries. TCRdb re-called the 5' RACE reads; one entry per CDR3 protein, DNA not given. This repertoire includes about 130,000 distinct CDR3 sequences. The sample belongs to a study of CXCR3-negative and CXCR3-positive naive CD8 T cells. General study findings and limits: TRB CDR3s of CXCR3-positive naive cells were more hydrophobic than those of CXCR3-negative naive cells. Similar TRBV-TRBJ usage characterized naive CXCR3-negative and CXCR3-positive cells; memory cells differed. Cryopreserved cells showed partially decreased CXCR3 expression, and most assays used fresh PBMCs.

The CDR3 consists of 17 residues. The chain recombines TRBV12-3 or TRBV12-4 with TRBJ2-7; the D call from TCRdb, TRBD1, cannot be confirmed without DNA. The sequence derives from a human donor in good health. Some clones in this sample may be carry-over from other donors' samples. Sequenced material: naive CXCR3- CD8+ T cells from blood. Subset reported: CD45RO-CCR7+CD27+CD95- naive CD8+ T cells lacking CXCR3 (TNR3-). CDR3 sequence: CASSLIRQGERSYEQYF.